This entry concerns a single TCR beta chain. Patients were adults with ileal or ileocolonic Crohn's disease needing resection. The assay was immunoSEQ multiplex PCR, and TCRdb's table has in-frame clones only and misses some. The sample carries 30,000 to 35,000 clones, 80% recorded once. This entry belongs to a study of T cell repertoires in ileal Crohn's disease. Across the whole study: Over 30% were active smokers at surgery; median disease duration was approximately 8.5 years.

Trimming removed 8 bases from V and 4 bases from J, with 14 bases in between. Per germline, CDR1 KGHSH and CDR2 LQKENI. This CDR3 is 13 amino acids long. Sequences were obtained from ileal tissue. The source of this sequence is an adult with Crohn's disease. V gene TRBV18 combines with J gene TRBJ1-2; TRBD1 might be the D (6 bases). The DNA for the CDR3 is TGTGCCAGCCCCAAGGGACACGCCTATGGCTACACCTTC. It specifies CASPKGHAYGYTF.